These T cell receptor beta chains were read from a single sample in a study of cytomegalovirus exposure and HLA in healthy donors. The table came from immunoSEQ multiplex PCR; TCRdb's copy has only in-frame clones and leaves some out. The table has around 140,000 clones, roughly 80% seen once. Material: PBMCs. Receptors were obtained from a male donor in good health and CMV-seronegative. Each CDR3 is given with its conserved first and last residue. D genes are given only for firm matches. Rows may omit the clone size; those that give it use once, few, many or a size class.

TRBD1,TRBV5-1,TRBJ1-1,16,-,TGCGCCAGCAGCTTCGGGGACAGGGCGGGGGAGACTGAAGCTTTCTTT,CASSFGDRAGETEAFF
-,TRBV30,TRBJ1-5,13,-,TGTGCCTGGGGCCCCGGGGGGCGGCAGCCCCAGCATTTT,CAWGPGGRQPQHF
-,TRBV7-2,TRBJ1-4,15,few,TGTGCCAGCAGCTTAGGCTGGAGGGGAGGTGAAAAACTGTTTTTT,CASSLGWRGGEKLFF
TRBD1,TRBV29-1,TRBJ2-1,20,-,TGCAGCGTTTCAGACTACTCCGGGACAGGGCTTTGGGGGGACTACAATGAGCAGTTCTTC,CSVSDYSGTGLWGDYNEQFF
-,TRBV5-1,TRBJ2-7,15,-,TGCGCCAGCAGCTCGTCGCGGTGGGTTCGTTACGAGCAGTACTTC,CASSSSRWVRYEQYF
-,TRBV27,TRBJ2-5,12,-,TGTGCCAGCAGTCTTAGGGGGGAGACCCAGTACTTC,CASSLRGETQYF
TRBD1,TRBV4-3,TRBJ2-3,16,medium-sized,TGCGCCAGCAGCCAAGATAGGGGACAGGGGGCAGATACGCAGTATTTT,CASSQDRGQGADTQYF
TRBD2,TRBV2,TRBJ2-3,14,-,TGTGCCAGCGAAGGGAAGCGGGAGGAGGATACGCAGTATTTT,CASEGKREEDTQYF
TRBD1,TRBV29-1,TRBJ1-5,13,-,TGCAGCGTCGGACAGGGGGGCGATCAGCCCCAGCATTTT,CSVGQGGDQPQHF
TRBD2,TRBV28,TRBJ2-1,15,-,TGTGCCAGCAGTTTGCCTAGCGGGAGTGGGACGGAGCAGTTCTTC,CASSLPSGSGTEQFF
-,TRBV5-5,TRBJ1-1,12,once,TGTGCCAGCAGCGCAGGGAACACTGAAGCTTTCTTT,CASSAGNTEAFF
-,TRBV27,TRBJ1-2,14,-,TGTGCCAGCCGCGTGGGGGGAGCTAACTATGGCTACACCTTC,CASRVGGANYGYTF
TRBD1,TRBV6-1,TRBJ1-1,14,-,TGTGCCAGCAGTAATAAACAGGGGTTCACTGAAGCTTTCTTT,CASSNKQGFTEAFF
-,TRBV5-6,TRBJ1-2,15,-,TGTGCCAGCAGCCTCCCGTCAGGCAGGGTCTATGGCTACACCTTC,CASSLPSGRVYGYTF
TRBD1,TRBV7-9,TRBJ1-2,16,-,TGTGCCAGCAGCCGGTGGACAGGCCACTCACTCTATGGCTACACCTTC,CASSRWTGHSLYGYTF
-,TRBV10-3,TRBJ1-3,17,-,TGTGCCATCAGTGCCCCGCACAGGAATTCGCCTGGAAACACCATATATTTT,CAISAPHRNSPGNTIYF
-,TRBV5-4,TRBJ2-7,16,-,TGTGCCAGCAGCTTGGCAGGCCAGTCGAGCTCCTACGAGCAGTACTTC,CASSLAGQSSSYEQYF
-,TRBV30,TRBJ1-1,15,-,TGTGCCTGGAGGGGGCTGACAGCGTCGGCCACTGAAGCTTTCTTT,CAWRGLTASATEAFF
TRBD1,TRBV27,TRBJ1-6,17,-,TGTGCCAGCAGTTTATCGGTCACAGGGGGCTCTATCTCACCCCTCCACTTT,CASSLSVTGGSISPLHF
-,TRBV5-6,TRBJ1-1,14,once,TGTGCCAGCAGCTCCCAATCGGTGAACACTGAAGCTTTCTTT,CASSSQSVNTEAFF
-,TRBV18,TRBJ2-7,14,-,TGTGCCAGCTCACTCGGGACAAGTGTCGACGAGCAGTACTTC,CASSLGTSVDEQYF
-,TRBV7-2,TRBJ2-1,16,-,TGTGCCAGCAGCAAAGGAGGGCTAAGCTCAGGCAATGAGCAGTTCTTC,CASSKGGLSSGNEQFF
TRBD1,TRBV10-3,TRBJ2-7,16,-,TGTGCCATCAGTGAGTGGGGGACAGGAGTACCCTACGAGCAGTACTTC,CAISEWGTGVPYEQYF
TRBD1,TRBV11-2,TRBJ2-3,16,-,TGTGCCAGCAGCGAATACACAGGGGCTAGCACAGATACGCAGTATTTT,CASSEYTGASTDTQYF